The 11 T cell receptor beta chains below were found in one sample sequenced in a study of blood T cell repertoires in COVID-19. Profiling relied on immunoSEQ multiplex PCR, and the TCRdb table lists in-frame clones only, not all of them. In the table there are roughly 69,000 clones, over 75% of which are singletons. The sample was peripheral blood. These receptors came from a human donor in a cohort sampled during active COVID-19.

This sequence joins TRBV5-1 and TRBJ2-1; 9 bases map to TRBD2. The CDR3 has 15 amino acids. Per germline, CDR1 SGHRS and CDR2 YFSETQ. The junction had 4 bases not matched to a gene; V was cut back by 4 bases and J by 2 bases. CDR3 nucleotide sequence: TGCGCCAGCAGCCCGGGACTAGCTCCCTACAATGAGCAGTTCTTC. Its protein is CASSPGLAPYNEQFF.

This chain links TRBV28 with TRBJ1-1, with a weak D call TRBD1 (6 bases). Germline V gene sequence: CDR1 MDHEN, CDR2 SYDVKM. Trimming removed 6 bases at V and 12 bases at J, with 14 bases between. The CDR3 has 11 residues. CDR3 in DNA: TGTGCCAGCAGACAACAGGGCTCAACTTTCTTT. Translated, it gives CASRQQGSTFF.

The chain links TRBV23-1 to TRBJ2-7, with D perhaps matching TRBD1 (6 bases). TRBV23-1 is an ORF, and what it does is uncertain. The CDR3 spans 15 residues. Trimming cost V 2 bases and J 5 bases, with 16 bases left between them. In DNA, the CDR3 is TGCGCCAGCAGTCAAATAGGCCAGGGGCTGAACGAGCAGTACTTC. Amino acid sequence: CASSQIGQGLNEQYF.

This chain links TRBV2 with TRBJ2-7; 7 bases are a match to TRBD1. The CDR3 totals 13 residues. Trimming removed 9 bases from V and 0 bases from J; junction bases left unmatched: 5. CDR1 is SNHLY and CDR2 is FYNNEI in the germline V gene. Here the CDR3 DNA reads TGTGCCAGTGGAGGACAGGCCTCCTACGAGCAGTACTTC. This translates into CASGGQASYEQYF.

The CDR3 reads CASSFIRSGTEAFF. The CDR3 coding sequence is TGTGCCAGCAGCTTCATCCGGAGTGGGACTGAAGCTTTCTTT. V and J are TRBV7-2 and TRBJ1-1; no clear D. The CDR3 runs to 14 residues. Trimming shortened V by 3 bases and J by 5 bases, and 13 bases separated the two germline ends. CDR1 and CDR2 (germline): SGHTA, FQGNSA. Based on the CDR3 plus reference TRBV7-2 and TRBJ1-1, the full variable domain is GAGVSQSPSNKVTEKGKDVELRCDPISGHTALYWYRQSLGQGLEFLIYFQGNSAPDKSGLPSDRFSAERTGGSVSTLTIQRTQQEDSAVYLCASSFIRSGTEAFFGQGTRLTVV.

This chain joins TRBV5-3 and TRBJ2-7, with a tentative D call TRBD2 (5 bases). TRBV5-3 is an ORF, with its function uncertain. V was trimmed by 2 bases and J by 2 bases, leaving 8 bases between them. The CDR3 spans 13 residues. Written as DNA, the CDR3 is TGTGCCAGAAGCTTCCCCGGGACCTACGAGCAGTACTTC. Translating gives CARSFPGTYEQYF.

The chain carries TRBV15 and TRBJ2-6, with no clear D. The CDR3 runs to 13 residues. The V end lost 8 bases, the J end lost 3 bases, and 8 bases lay between the germline ends. Germline V lookup: CDR1 LNHNV, CDR2 YYDKDF (reference sequence). Written as DNA, the CDR3 is TGTGCCACCCGCCCACTTGGGGCCAACGTCCTGACTTTC. Protein: CATRPLGANVLTF.

This clone was counted a single time. The gene calls are TRBV11-3 and TRBJ1-1; D perhaps matches TRBD1 (5 bases). The V gene's germline CDR1 is SGHNT and CDR2 YENEEA. V lost 1 base and J 1 base, leaving 7 bases between the germline ends. This CDR3 is built from 14 residues. The CDR3 bases are TGTGCCAGCAGCTTAGGACAGACGAACACTGAAGCTTTCTTT. Encoded protein: CASSLGQTNTEAFF.

The chain links TRBV18 to TRBJ2-4; perhaps TRBD1 as D (6 bases). CDR1 is KGHSH and CDR2 is LQKENI in the germline V gene. The CDR3 contains 15 residues. Trimming left V 2 bases short and J 8 bases short, with 16 bases between. Here the CDR3 DNA reads TGTGCCAGCTCACCAACGACAGGCCCTGAGTACATTCAGTACTTC. Its translation is CASSPTTGPEYIQYF.

The rearrangement links TRBV18 to TRBJ2-6, with TRBD1 matching 8 bases. Germline loops: CDR1 KGHSH, CDR2 LQKENI. CDR3 length: 17 residues. The J segment lost 0 bases and the V segment lost 8 bases, leaving 9 bases of the junction unmatched. As DNA, the CDR3 is TGTGCCAGCCGAGCGACAGGGGTTGGCTCTGGGGCCAACGTCCTGACTTTC. Its translation is CASRATGVGSGANVLTF.

The chain couples TRBV15 to TRBJ1-5; TRBD1 might be the D (6 bases). The CDR3 loop spans 18 amino acids. The V gene's germline CDR1 is LNHNV and CDR2 YYDKDF (reference sequence). Deletions cut 0 bases from V and 0 bases from J, with 15 bases between. The DNA of the CDR3 is TGTGCCACCAGCAGAGATCGTCGGACAGACTATAGCAATCAGCCCCAGCATTTT. Translating it yields CATSRDRRTDYSNQPQHF.